The present TCR beta chain was sequenced within a study of blood T cell repertoires in COVID-19. TCRdb's table, derived via immunoSEQ multiplex PCR, lists solely in-frame clones and lacks some. The sample records more than 150,000 clones, 90% being singletons. The V end was cut by 2 bases, the J end by 1 base, with 8 bases between. The CDR3 loop spans 15 amino acids. CDR1 is SEHNR, CDR2 FQNEAQ, per germline (reference sequence). This TCR came from a man aged 50 or older with acute or convalescent COVID-19. The sequencing input was peripheral blood. V usage is TRBV7-9 and J usage is TRBJ2-2; D uncertain. This CDR3 reads CASSLKTLNTGELFF. DNA of the CDR3: TGTGCCAGCAGCTTAAAGACACTGAACACCGGGGAGCTGTTTTTT.